Reported below is one T cell receptor (beta chain). Sequencing used immunoSEQ multiplex PCR; TCRdb keeps in-frame clones, though not all of them. Of 50,000 to 60,000 clones listed, approximately 87% are singletons. The entry originates in a study of PD-L1 blockade in urothelial cancer. As for the study in general: When blood samples were assessed, the median T cell count was about 140,000.

Trimming took off 0 bases at V and 4 bases at J, with 10 bases between the two ends. CDR1 and CDR2 from the germline V gene are SGHDN and FVKESK. The CDR3 is 14 amino acids. Sequencing used PBMCs, obtained around atezolizumab (anti-PD-L1) treatment. The clonotype was recovered from a man aged 35-49 years with urothelial cancer. V gene TRBV14 combines with J gene TRBJ2-7, with no clear D. The CDR3 coding sequence is TGTGCCAGCAGCCAAGATCGACTTCGATACGAGCAGTACTTC. The encoded protein is CASSQDRLRYEQYF.